The clone carrying this TCR beta chain came up many times. Its antigen remains unidentified. The data derive from a study of identical twins. Study-wide points: There were fewer insertions in abundant cord blood beta clonotypes, but memory repertoires showed no such pattern. Surplus twin overlap in beta out-of-frame sequences was less pronounced.

In every case, the donor was a healthy Caucasian. CDR1 is MGHRA and CDR2 is YSYEKL in the germline V gene. The CDR3 consists of 18 residues. The trim removed 1 base at V and 0 bases at J, leaving 6 bases unmatched. Template switching added a universal primer site; cDNA carried unique molecular identifiers. TCRdb processed the 5' RACE reads anew with MiXCR; each CDR3 protein has one entry. Of hundreds of thousands of distinct CDR3 sequences listed, about 12% are singletons. The data were also submitted as part of a second study, on yellow fever vaccine responses in identical twins.

The clonotype originates from a woman between 18 and 30 years old in good health. The V call is TRBV4-1, the J call TRBJ2-1; 10 nucleotides agree with TRBD2. The sequenced sample was PBMCs. CDR3 sequence (DNA): TGCGCCAGCAGCCAAGGGCTAGCGGGGGTGCCCTCCTACAATGAGCAGTTCTTC. Amino acids: CASSQGLAGVPSYNEQFF.